Listed below are T cell receptor beta chains from one sample, sequenced in a study of neurological immune-mediated disorders. MiXCR, run by TCRdb on the 5' RACE reads, gives a single entry per CDR3 protein. The sample gives under 40,000 distinct CDR3 sequences, under 9.5% of which show up once; less than 4.5% is in the top ten. The sequenced material came from PBMCs. These receptors originate from a woman in her forties in good health. The CDR3 runs from the conserved cysteine through the conserved F or W. The D gene is left open where the match is weak. Some rows have no size entry. The others give once, few or many, or a class for an expanded clone.

abundance	v_gene	j_gene	d_gene	CDR3nt	CDR3aa
many	TRBV6-2/TRBV6-3	TRBJ1-1	NA	TGTGCCGCTCTTCAGGAGACTGAAGCTTTCTTT	CAALQETEAFF
many	TRBV12-3/TRBV12-4	TRBJ1-5	NA	TGTGCCAGCAGCCCTGGTCTAGGTCAGCCCCAGCATTTT	CASSPGLGQPQHF
NA	TRBV6-5	TRBJ2-7	TRBD1	TGTGCCAACAGGCCGGGACAGGGAGTTTACAAGCAGTACTTC	CANRPGQGVYKQYF
many	TRBV12-3/TRBV12-4	TRBJ1-5	NA	TGTGCCAGCAGTTTAGCGCGGAGTCAGCCCCAGCATTTT	CASSLARSQPQHF
many	TRBV12-3/TRBV12-4	TRBJ2-5	NA	TGTGCCAGCAGTTACCCCGAAGAGACCCAGTACTTC	CASSYPEETQYF
NA	TRBV7-8	TRBJ2-1	NA	TGTGCCAGCAGCTTACACGGCTCGGGAGAGGGCTCCTACAATGAGCAGTTCTTC	CASSLHGSGEGSYNEQFF
many	TRBV28	TRBJ1-4	NA	TGTGCCAGCAGTCCCGCAGCGGGGACTAATGAAAAACTGTTTTTT	CASSPAAGTNEKLFF
many	TRBV2	TRBJ1-2	NA	TGTGCCAGCAGTGCGTCGGGCGTAAACTATGGCTACACCTTC	CASSASGVNYGYTF
many	TRBV5-1	TRBJ2-7	NA	TGCGCCAGCAGCTTGAAATTCTCCTACGAGCAGTACTTC	CASSLKFSYEQYF
many	TRBV6-1	TRBJ1-2	NA	TGTGCCAGCAGTGAAGCGACGGACTTCTATGGCTACACCTTC	CASSEATDFYGYTF
many	TRBV12-3/TRBV12-4	TRBJ2-1	NA	TGTGCCAGCACCGAACTACTAGGGGGTTCTTCTAATGAGCAGTTCTTC	CASTELLGGSSNEQFF
many	TRBV20-1	TRBJ2-7	NA	TGCAGTGCTAAGAAGGCCTACGAGCAGTACTTC	CSAKKAYEQYF
many	TRBV5-1	TRBJ1-3	NA	TGCGCCAGCAGCTTCTATGGGACCGCTGGAAACACCATATATTTT	CASSFYGTAGNTIYF
NA	TRBV20-1	TRBJ2-3	NA	TGCAGTGCTAGCGGGTGGCCTAGCACAGATACACAGTATTTT	CSASGWPSTDTQYF
many	TRBV5-1	TRBJ2-2	TRBD2	TGCGCCAGCAGCTCCATAAGCGGGGGGGCCGGGGAGCTGTTTTTT	CASSSISGGAGELFF
many	TRBV7-2	TRBJ2-3	NA	TGTGCCAGCAGTCAAAGGCGGTCCACAGATACGCAGTATTTT	CASSQRRSTDTQYF
medium-sized	TRBV6-6	TRBJ1-4	TRBD1	TGTGCCAGCAGTTGGGACAGAAAGCGTGAAAAACTGTTTTTT	CASSWDRKREKLFF
many	TRBV6-1	TRBJ2-7	TRBD2	TGTGCCAGCCGTCTAGGAGCGGGAGTGTTGGGGGAGCAGTACTTC	CASRLGAGVLGEQYF
many	TRBV6-6	TRBJ1-2	NA	TGTGCCAGCAGTTACAAAGAGTCTTATGGCTACACCTTC	CASSYKESYGYTF
many	TRBV7-8	TRBJ2-5	NA	TGTGCCAGCAGCGCCCTCGTAGGGGGGGAGACCCAGTACTTC	CASSALVGGETQYF
many	TRBV29-1	TRBJ1-2	NA	TGCAGCGTTGGGCCGGGAGGACGGGGCTACACCTTC	CSVGPGGRGYTF
many	TRBV7-2	TRBJ1-1	TRBD1	TGTGCCAGCAGCTTTGGGGGGACAGTCATGAACACTGAAGCTTTCTTT	CASSFGGTVMNTEAFF
many	TRBV2	TRBJ1-4	NA	TGTGCCAGTACCCAGACAGATGGGGATGAAAAACTGTTTTTT	CASTQTDGDEKLFF
many	TRBV7-9	TRBJ2-4	NA	TGTGCCAGCAGCTTAACCCAGGGAGGAAACATTCAGTACTTC	CASSLTQGGNIQYF
many	TRBV28	TRBJ2-1	NA	TGTGCCAGCAAGAGTAGATATTACAATGAGCAGTTCTTC	CASKSRYYNEQFF
many	TRBV7-2	TRBJ1-1	NA	TGTGCCAGCAGCGCGATGGGGGGCGCGGAAGCTTTCTTT	CASSAMGGAEAFF
few	TRBV10-3	TRBJ2-7	NA	TGTGCCATCAGTGAGTCGGGAGGGGGCATAAGGGAGCAGTACTTC	CAISESGGGIREQYF
many	TRBV18	TRBJ1-2	TRBD1	TGTGCCAGCTCACCACCCGAAGGAGGGGGCGCCTATGGCTACACCTTC	CASSPPEGGGAYGYTF
many	TRBV14	TRBJ2-1	TRBD1	TGTGCCAGCAGCCAAGACGGGACAGACTACTCCTACAATGAGCAGTTCTTC	CASSQDGTDYSYNEQFF
many	TRBV24-1	TRBJ2-5	NA	TGTGCCACCAGTGAAGCCGGGACTTTACGCCAAGAGACCCAGTACTTC	CATSEAGTLRQETQYF
many	TRBV7-3	TRBJ1-2	NA	TGTGCCAGCAGCTTAAACGCAGGGAACTATGGCTACACCTTC	CASSLNAGNYGYTF
many	TRBV27	TRBJ1-5	NA	TGTGCCAGCAGCGAAGTGGGAGGTCGGGCCCAGCATTTT	CASSEVGGRAQHF
medium-sized	TRBV4-1	TRBJ2-2	NA	TGCGCCAGCAGCCAACAAACCGACGGGAACACCGGGGAGCTGTTTTTT	CASSQQTDGNTGELFF
few	TRBV6-5	TRBJ2-7	NA	TGTGCCAGCAGTTACAGGGCGGGGGAGCAGTACTTC	CASSYRAGEQYF
many	TRBV24-1	TRBJ2-5	NA	TGTGCCACCAGTGAGAGACTTCGGGGGACCCAGTACTTC	CATSERLRGTQYF
many	TRBV20-1	TRBJ2-3	TRBD2	TGCAGTGCTAGAGATCGCGCGGGAGGGCCAGATACGCAGTATTTT	CSARDRAGGPDTQYF
many	TRBV6-4	TRBJ2-3	NA	TGTGCCAGCAGTGACGGGTCCGCGGGAAGCACAGATACGCAGTATTTT	CASSDGSAGSTDTQYF
NA	TRBV10-2	TRBJ1-1	NA	TGCGCCAGCAGTGAGAGCTTGGGGACGGGCCCTGAAGCTTACTTT	CASSESLGTGPEAYF
many	TRBV9	TRBJ2-1	TRBD2	TGTGCCAGCAGCGTTTCAGCGGGAGCCATAAGGAATGAGCAGTTCTTC	CASSVSAGAIRNEQFF
NA	TRBV7-2	TRBJ2-4	NA	TGTGCCAGCAGCTGGGACGGGGACATTCAGTACTTC	CASSWDGDIQYF
many	TRBV20-1	TRBJ1-6	NA	TGCAGTGCTAGACCATCCTCGGGACATCCCTACTCACCCCTCCACTTT	CSARPSSGHPYSPLHF
many	TRBV28	TRBJ1-1	NA	TGTGCCAGCTCGTCCCAGGACGCTGTGAACACTGAAGCTTTCTTT	CASSSQDAVNTEAFF
many	TRBV7-2	TRBJ2-1	TRBD2	TGTGCCAGCAGCACCCCAAGGACTAGCGGGATAGACTTCGGTGAGCAGTTCTTC	CASSTPRTSGIDFGEQFF
many	TRBV11-2	TRBJ1-1	TRBD1	TGTGCCAGCAGCTTAGAATTTGGGACAGGGGGCGCAGACACTGAAGCTTTCTTT	CASSLEFGTGGADTEAFF
medium-sized	TRBV20-1	TRBJ2-2	NA	TGCAGTGCTAGAGATGGCGAACGGAACACCGGGGAGCTGTTTTTT	CSARDGERNTGELFF
medium-sized	TRBV29-1	TRBJ2-7	NA	TGCAGCCACAGGCGTAGGGGCCGAACCTCCTACGAGCAGTACTTC	CSHRRRGRTSYEQYF
many	TRBV7-9	TRBJ2-7	NA	TGTGCCAGCAGCGGTGGCGGGAACTACGAGCAGTACTTC	CASSGGGNYEQYF
NA	TRBV7-9	TRBJ2-5	NA	TGTGCCAACAGCTTGCTCGGGAGTTGGGGGACCCAGTACTTC	CANSLLGSWGTQYF
many	TRBV5-1	TRBJ1-1	TRBD1	TGCGCCAGCAGCCCCGGGACAGGGGCGCTGGGCACTGAAGCTTTCTTT	CASSPGTGALGTEAFF
many	TRBV7-6	TRBJ2-2	NA	TGTGCCAGCAGCTTAGTGGGGCGATCCACCGGGGAGCTGTTTTTT	CASSLVGRSTGELFF
many	TRBV28	TRBJ2-5	NA	TGTGCCAGCAGTTTAAACTCCCCTGGTGTTCGAGGGACCCAGTACTTC	CASSLNSPGVRGTQYF
many	TRBV7-9	TRBJ1-3	NA	TGTGCCAGCAGCTTACTTACGTCTGGAAACACCATATATTTT	CASSLLTSGNTIYF
many	TRBV4-1	TRBJ1-4	NA	TGCGCCAGCAGCCAAGTACATGGAGAAAAACTGTTTTTT	CASSQVHGEKLFF
many	TRBV5-5	TRBJ2-1	TRBD1	TGTGCCAGCAGCTTGGGGGACAGGGCATACAATGAGCAGTTCTTC	CASSLGDRAYNEQFF
many	TRBV4-2	TRBJ1-1	TRBD1	TGTGCCAGCAGCCGCGACAGGGCTCTCAAAGTGAACACTGAAGCTTTCTTT	CASSRDRALKVNTEAFF
many	TRBV20-1	TRBJ2-1	TRBD1	TGCAGTGCTAGAGATCCCAACAGGGGGTTTGGCAATGAGCAGTTCTTC	CSARDPNRGFGNEQFF
many	TRBV12-5	TRBJ2-5	NA	TGTGCTAGTGGTTTGGACGAAGAGACCCAGTACTTC	CASGLDEETQYF
many	TRBV7-9	TRBJ2-1	TRBD2	TGTGCCAGCAGCCATACCCGGGGGGGGGATTATGATGAGCAGTTCTTC	CASSHTRGGDYDEQFF
many	TRBV20-1	TRBJ2-5	NA	TGCAGTGCTAGAGATCCATTCGAGACAGCCCAAGAGACCCAGTACTTC	CSARDPFETAQETQYF
many	TRBV12-3/TRBV12-4	TRBJ1-1	NA	TGTGCCAGCACCCCTAAAGGGAACACTGAAGCTTTCTTT	CASTPKGNTEAFF